What follows are 9 T cell receptor beta chains derived from one specimen sequenced in a study of vaccination and CD4 T cells after COVID-19. Treatment noted: approximately 9-day PBMC culture with coronavirus spike peptide pools or control peptides (ViraFEST assay). The antigens for these receptors are not known. Cultured CD4+ T-cell DNA underwent Oncomine TCR Beta short-read sequencing. One entry per CDR3 protein, called by TCRdb with MiXCR from the PCR reads. The sample carries 7,000 to 9,500 distinct CDR3 sequences, around 60% recorded once. Source: cultured CD4+ T cells from blood, taken after SARS-CoV-2 vaccination. These receptors came from a human donor with COVID-19.

This clonotype has just a few counts. V usage is TRBV11-2 and J usage is TRBJ1-2, with D perhaps TRBD1 (5 bases). CDR3 length: 14 residues. Trimming cost V 5 bases and J 5 bases, with 15 bases left between them. Germline CDR1 is SGHAT and CDR2 is FQNNGV. The CDR3 loop is CASSEDRSWYGYTF. CDR3 nucleotides: TGTGCCAGCAGCGAAGACAGATCCTGGTATGGCTACACCTTC.

This CDR3 reads CSAPLTASTYSPLHF. The CDR3 DNA is TGCAGTGCTCCTTTGACAGCGTCTACCTATTCACCCCTCCACTTT. The rearrangement joins TRBV20-1 to TRBJ1-6; D might be TRBD1 (5 bases). V gave up 5 bases and J gave up 8 bases, with 19 bases separating them. This CDR3 has 15 residues. Germline-derived CDR1 and CDR2 are DFQATT and SNEGSKA (reference sequence).

This rearrangement joins TRBV20-1 to TRBJ1-2, with TRBD1 matching 9 bases. The V gene's germline CDR1 is DFQATT and CDR2 SNEGSKA (reference sequence). The CDR3 totals 13 residues. Trimming at V came to 6 bases and at J to 5 bases, leaving 7 bases not matched to a gene. The CDR3 spells CSAPRTGVYGYTF. In DNA form, the CDR3 reads TGCAGTGCCCCTAGGACAGGGGTGTATGGCTACACCTTC.

The count of this clonotype is one. At one boundary the junction diverges from the germline segment, which might be a read error. This chain uses TRBV7-7 with TRBJ2-2; D might be TRBD2 (6 bases). The CDR3 sequence is 15 residues long. In germline, CDR1 is SSHAT, CDR2 FNYEAQ (reference sequence). This chain's CDR3 is CASSFSGPNTGELFF. CDR3 DNA sequence: TGTGCTAGCAGCTTCAGCGGGCCGAACACCGGGGAGCTGTTTTTT.

The chain recombines TRBV7-8 with TRBJ1-2, with 8 bases that match TRBD1. V shed 5 bases, J shed 5 bases, and the junction held 4 bases outside the gene matches. Germline CDR1 reads SGHVS; CDR2 reads FQNEAQ. This CDR3 comprises 13 residues. For the CDR3, the DNA is TGTGCCAGCAGCCCGGACAGGGTGTATGGCTACACCTTC. Its translation: CASSPDRVYGYTF. Together with reference TRBV7-8 and TRBJ1-2, the CDR3 gives the full variable domain: GAGVSQSPRYKVAKRGQDVALRCDPISGHVSLFWYQQALGQGPEFLTYFQNEAQLDKSGLPSDRFFAERPEGSVSTLKIQRTQQEDSAVYLCASSPDRVYGYTFGSGTRLTVV.

V usage is TRBV7-2 and J usage is TRBJ2-2; D may match TRBD1 or TRBD2 (6 bases each). Trimming stripped 7 bases from V and 9 bases from J, with 24 bases between. The CDR3 loop spans 16 amino acids. Germline values: CDR1 SGHTA, CDR2 FQGNSA. The CDR3 nucleotides read TGTGCCAGCAACCAAAGGGGGTCGGGGGCTCTTCGGGAGCTGTTTTTT. Amino acids: CASNQRGSGALRELFF.

This clonotype was picked up a small number of times. The V and J genes are TRBV7-3 and TRBJ1-1; D is ambiguous. Germline CDR1 SGHTA, CDR2 FQGTGA. CDR3 length equals 13 residues. V was cut by 6 bases and J by 1 base, with 9 bases left in between. The CDR3 region has the DNA TGTGCCAGCAGTCGGCAGGAGAACACTGAAGCTTTCTTT. Protein sequence: CASSRQENTEAFF.

This clonotype was detected once. This chain links TRBV6-1 with TRBJ1-2, with D possibly TRBD1 on 6 matching bases. CDR1 and CDR2 from the germline V gene are MNHNS and SASEGT. V dropped 1 base and J dropped 5 bases, with 14 bases sitting between them. The CDR3 is made up of 15 amino acids. CDR3 nucleotide sequence: TGTGCCAGCAGTGAAGATCGGGGGGCTCCATATGGCTACACCTTC. Its protein is CASSEDRGAPYGYTF.

This clonotype is large within its sample. The CDR3 nucleotides read TGTGCCAGCAGCTTTGACAGGGGGCGCGGCGGGGAGCTGTTTTTT. Protein: CASSFDRGRGGELFF. This rearrangement joins TRBV7-8 to TRBJ2-2; TRBD1 agrees at 10 bases. Germline V gene data show CDR1 as SGHVS and CDR2 as FQNEAQ. CDR3 length equals 15 residues. The ends lost 3 bases at V and 7 bases at J; junction bases unmatched: 5.